Below are 17 T cell receptor beta chains sequenced from a single sample in a study of T cells in localized non-small cell lung cancer (dated by TCRdb to the early 2020s). Library method: the immunoSEQ multiplex PCR assay. TCRdb obtained this table from immuneACCESS and retained in-frame rearrangements with V and J assigned. These tables miss some clones; where compared with another copy, unresolved V genes account for less than half of the shortfall, and the remainder is unexplained. The sample records about 70,000 clones, approximately 88% of which are singletons. Roughly 1.4% of the sample lies in the top ten. The material sequenced was peripheral blood, taken before any cancer treatment. The receptors derive from a female donor aged 60 or older with stage I lung adenocarcinoma.

The genes are TRBV7-2 and TRBJ2-2; TRBD2 aligns across 7 bases. The CDR3 is made up of 15 amino acids. CDR1 SGHTA and CDR2 FQGNSA come from the germline V gene. J gave up 5 bases and V 5 bases, and 8 bases lay outside the gene matches. The CDR3 loop reads CASSPLAGETGELFF. For the CDR3, the DNA is TGTGCCAGCAGCCCGTTGGCGGGGGAGACCGGGGAGCTGTTTTTT.

The rearrangement joins TRBV5-4 to TRBJ2-1; D may be TRBD2 (7 bases). Per germline, CDR1 SGHNT and CDR2 YYREEE (reference sequence). V lost 4 bases and J 3 bases, leaving 17 bases between the germline ends. The CDR3 is 16 amino acids. CDR3 coding DNA: TGTGCCAGCAGCAGGGGGGGGAGCTGGGGCTACAATGAGCAGTTCTTC. Residues: CASSRGGSWGYNEQFF.

The V gene is TRBV7-2, the J gene TRBJ2-7, with a weak D call TRBD2 (6 bases). Trimming pared 5 bases from V and 2 bases from J, leaving 16 bases between. The CDR3 is made up of 15 amino acids. Per the germline V gene, CDR1 is SGHTA and CDR2 is FQGNSA. CDR3: CASSTFGTLTYEQYF. CDR3 sequence (DNA): TGTGCCAGCAGCACCTTTGGGACTCTTACCTACGAGCAGTACTTC. Supplemented by reference TRBV7-2 and TRBJ2-7, the full variable domain reads GAGVSQSPSNKVTEKGKDVELRCDPISGHTALYWYRQSLGQGLEFLIYFQGNSAPDKSGLPSDRFSAERTGGSVSTLTIQRTQQEDSAVYLCASSTFGTLTYEQYFGPGTRLTVT.

The chain carries TRBV6-1 and TRBJ2-7, with D tentatively TRBD2 (5 bases). Germline loops: CDR1 MNHNS, CDR2 SASEGT. V shed 9 bases and J shed 5 bases, with 23 bases lying between them. The CDR3 extends over 15 amino acids. The CDR3 region is CASSVLYLTDDEQYF. The CDR3 DNA is TGTGCCAGTAGCGTATTATACCTTACTGACGACGAGCAGTACTTC.

V gene TRBV28 combines with J gene TRBJ1-5, with TRBD1 matching over 7 bases. Per germline, CDR1 MDHEN and CDR2 SYDVKM. V dropped 6 bases and J dropped 7; count of bases not matched to a gene: 9. The CDR3 totals 14 residues. CDR3 sequence: CASRPDRALQPQHF. Here the CDR3 DNA reads TGTGCCAGCAGGCCAGACAGGGCCTTGCAGCCCCAGCATTTT. The full variable domain, in which reference TRBV28 and TRBJ1-5 provide the parts outside the CDR3, is DVKVTQSSRYLVKRTGEKVFLECVQDMDHENMFWYRQDPGLGLRLIYFSYDVKMKEKGDIPEGYSVSREKKERFSLILESASTNQTSMYLCASRPDRALQPQHFGDGTRLSIL.

V usage is TRBV9 and J usage is TRBJ2-1, with 9 nucleotides matching TRBD1. V lost 3 bases to trimming and J lost 8 bases; unmatched junction nucleotides: 6. This CDR3 contains 14 residues. Germline V gene data show CDR1 as SGDLS and CDR2 as YYNGEE. CDR3 sequence (DNA): TGTGCCAGCAGCGCAGGGACAGGGCGACATGAGCAGTTCTTC. This codes for CASSAGTGRHEQFF.

The V gene is TRBV6-6, the J gene TRBJ2-5; D unresolved. With 0 bases removed from V and 3 bases from J, the gap between germline ends came to 8 bases. Germline CDR1 MNHNY, CDR2 SVGAGI (reference sequence). The CDR3 length is 14 residues. This chain's CDR3 is CASSYSNYKETQYF. The CDR3 region has the DNA TGTGCCAGCAGTTACTCAAACTATAAAGAGACCCAGTACTTC.

The genes are TRBV19 and TRBJ1-4, with 9 bases lining up with TRBD1. V gave up 5 bases and J gave up 7 bases; unmatched junction bases: 11. Germline-derived CDR1 and CDR2 are LNHDA and SQIVND (reference sequence). The CDR3 loop spans 16 amino acids. This CDR3 is CASSGWTGDDFEKLFF. For the CDR3, the DNA is TGTGCCAGTAGTGGATGGACAGGGGACGACTTTGAAAAACTGTTTTTT.

The rearrangement joins TRBV4-2 to TRBJ1-4; possibly TRBD1 for D (6 bases). Germline-derived CDR1 and CDR2 are LGHNA and YNFKEQ. The CDR3 has 16 amino acids. V lost 5 bases, J lost 8 bases, and 21 bases lay in between. The CDR3 region is CASSEIDRTNPEKLFF. The CDR3 DNA follows: TGTGCCAGCAGCGAGATAGACAGGACTAATCCCGAAAAACTGTTTTTT.

The V call is TRBV28, the J call TRBJ2-6; possible D gene TRBD2, 5 bases. The CDR3 contains 17 residues. Trimming removed 10 bases from V and 1 base from J, with 20 bases in between. Germline values: CDR1 MDHEN, CDR2 SYDVKM. The CDR3 loop is CATTSSGIGSGANVLTF. The CDR3 region has the DNA TGTGCCACCACTTCGTCGGGGATCGGGTCTGGGGCCAACGTCCTGACTTTC.

In its sample, this clone was seen once. The rearrangement links TRBV7-2 to TRBJ2-7; D not resolved. Germline CDR1 is SGHTA and CDR2 is FQGNSA. Trimming cost V 3 bases and J 2 bases, with 11 bases left between them. The CDR3 runs to 14 residues. The CDR3 DNA sequence: TGTGCCAGCAGCTTCTTACAGCCAACCTACGAGCAGTACTTC. Its translation is CASSFLQPTYEQYF. The whole variable domain, filled in from reference TRBV7-2 and TRBJ2-7, reads GAGVSQSPSNKVTEKGKDVELRCDPISGHTALYWYRQSLGQGLEFLIYFQGNSAPDKSGLPSDRFSAERTGGSVSTLTIQRTQQEDSAVYLCASSFLQPTYEQYFGPGTRLTVT.

The chain is built from TRBV25-1 and TRBJ2-1; maybe TRBD1 (7 bases). V lost 4 bases and J lost 5, with 12 bases in between. The CDR3 is 14 amino acids. Looked up from germline, CDR1 is MGHDK and CDR2 is SYGVNS. The CDR3 DNA reads as TGTGCCAGCAGTGCAGGCGGGACAGACAATGAGCAGTTCTTC. Amino acids: CASSAGGTDNEQFF.

The chain combines TRBV5-5 with TRBJ2-2; 7 positions match TRBD1. Germline V gives CDR1 SGHKS, CDR2 YYEKEE (reference sequence). V lost 3 bases to trimming and J lost 2 bases; unmatched junction nucleotides: 13. There are 18 residues in the CDR3. The CDR3 spells CASSWDSWDRRNTGELFF. CDR3 in DNA: TGTGCCAGCAGCTGGGACAGTTGGGACAGAAGAAACACCGGGGAGCTGTTTTTT.

This clone was seen a few times. The chain employs TRBV2 and TRBJ1-1, with D perhaps matching TRBD1 (6 bases). The CDR3 contains 11 residues. The germline V gene encodes CDR1 SNHLY and CDR2 FYNNEI. The V gene lost 5 bases and the J gene lost 10 bases, with 11 bases spanning the gap. The CDR3 loop reads CASSLQGGAFF. The DNA of the CDR3 is TGTGCCAGCAGTTTACAGGGTGGAGCTTTCTTT.

The CDR3 protein is CASSSGIYNEQFF. The CDR3 nucleotides are TGTGCCAGCAGCTCCGGGATATACAATGAGCAGTTCTTC. The gene calls are TRBV11-3 and TRBJ2-1; D possibly corresponds to TRBD2 (5 bases). Germline V gene data show CDR1 as SGHNT and CDR2 as YENEEA. CDR3 length: 13 amino acids. V lost 4 bases, J lost 4 bases, and 8 bases lay in between.

The chain joins TRBV7-2 to TRBJ2-1, with D possibly matching TRBD2 (7 bases). The V end was cut by 5 bases, the J end by 7 bases, with 21 bases between. The V gene's germline CDR1 is SGHTA and CDR2 FQGNSA. The CDR3 has 16 residues. This CDR3 reads CASSPREGGLSNEQFF. CDR3 nucleotide sequence: TGTGCCAGCAGCCCAAGGGAGGGGGGGCTTAGTAATGAGCAGTTCTTC.

This rearrangement joins TRBV6-1 to TRBJ1-1; 7 nucleotides align to TRBD1. The CDR3 runs to 14 residues. Germline loops: CDR1 MNHNS, CDR2 SASEGT. V lost 6 bases and J lost 2; bases outside the gene matches: 6. CDR3 sequence (DNA): TGTGCCAGCAGAAGTCGACAGGGCAACACTGAAGCTTTCTTT. Its translation: CASRSRQGNTEAFF.